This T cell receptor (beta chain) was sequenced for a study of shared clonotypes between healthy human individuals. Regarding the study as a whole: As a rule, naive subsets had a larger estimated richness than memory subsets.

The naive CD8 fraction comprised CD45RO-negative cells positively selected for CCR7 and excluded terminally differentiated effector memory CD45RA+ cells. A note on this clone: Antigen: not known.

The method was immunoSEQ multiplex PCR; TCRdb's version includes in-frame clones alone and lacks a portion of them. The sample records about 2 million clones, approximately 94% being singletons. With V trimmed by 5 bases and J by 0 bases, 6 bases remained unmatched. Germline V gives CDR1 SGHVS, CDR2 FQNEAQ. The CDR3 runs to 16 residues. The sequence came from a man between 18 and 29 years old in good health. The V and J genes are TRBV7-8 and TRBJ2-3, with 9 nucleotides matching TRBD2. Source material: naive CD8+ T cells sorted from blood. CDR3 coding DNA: TGTGCCAGCAGCACCCAGACTAGCGGTAGCACAGATACGCAGTATTTT. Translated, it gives CASSTQTSGSTDTQYF. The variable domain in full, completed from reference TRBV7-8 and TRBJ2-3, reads GAGVSQSPRYKVAKRGQDVALRCDPISGHVSLFWYQQALGQGPEFLTYFQNEAQLDKSGLPSDRFFAERPEGSVSTLKIQRTQQEDSAVYLCASSTQTSGSTDTQYFGPGTRLTVL.